These T cell receptor beta chains were read from a single sample in a study of lymphopenia after photon versus proton radiotherapy. The protocol was immunoSEQ multiplex PCR, while the TCRdb copy is restricted to in-frame clones and leaves out a portion. The data contain some 170,000 clones, 70% to 90% of them singletons. Sequences were derived from peripheral blood, sampled from a patient treated with photon-based radiotherapy. The receptors derive from a man aged 50 to 59 with gastric cancer. Each CDR3 is given with its conserved first and last residue. D genes are given only for firm matches. Clone sizes are given selectively: once, few, many, or a class where the clone is expanded.

>NA|TRBV5-1|NA|TRBJ1-2
CASGFTGGDGYTF
TGCGCCAGTGGATTCACTGGGGGCGACGGCTACACCTTC
>NA|TRBV15|NA|TRBJ1-1
CATSRDSGRAFF
TGTGCCACCAGCAGAGATTCGGGGAGAGCTTTCTTT
>NA|TRBV7-3|NA|TRBJ2-3
CASSLEPGAGDTQYF
TGTGCCAGCAGCCTAGAGCCGGGCGCGGGAGATACGCAGTATTTT
>NA|TRBV6-6|TRBD2|TRBJ2-5
CASSYPRVAGETQYF
TGTGCCAGCAGTTACCCACGAGTAGCGGGTGAGACCCAGTACTTC
>NA|TRBV7-9|NA|TRBJ2-3
CASSPTARGRKTDTQYF
TGTGCCAGCAGCCCTACCGCCAGGGGACGCAAGACAGATACGCAGTATTTT
>few|TRBV18|TRBD1|TRBJ1-2
CASSPWTGDYGYTF
TGTGCCAGCTCACCCTGGACAGGGGACTATGGCTACACCTTC
>NA|TRBV7-2|NA|TRBJ1-5
CASSLAWGRDQPQHF
TGTGCCAGCAGCTTAGCGTGGGGCAGGGATCAGCCCCAGCATTTT
>NA|TRBV12-5|NA|TRBJ1-1
CASGLEDLQGSTEAFF
TGTGCTAGTGGTTTGGAAGATCTACAGGGATCAACTGAAGCTTTCTTT
>NA|TRBV6-1|NA|TRBJ1-1
CASNGGMNTEAFF
TGTGCCAGCAATGGGGGCATGAACACTGAAGCTTTCTTT
>NA|TRBV7-6|NA|TRBJ1-5
CASSSTPGDDQPQHF
TGTGCCAGCAGCTCAACCCCAGGGGACGACCAGCCCCAGCATTTT
>NA|TRBV4-2|NA|TRBJ2-2
CASSQSFDPPGELFF
TGTGCCAGCAGCCAAAGTTTCGACCCCCCCGGGGAGCTGTTTTTT
>NA|TRBV5-1|NA|TRBJ1-1
CASSWAGPGANTEAFF
TGCGCCAGCAGCTGGGCCGGGCCGGGGGCGAACACTGAAGCTTTCTTT
>NA|TRBV15|TRBD2|TRBJ2-5
CATSKELAGGRGETQYF
TGTGCCACCAGCAAAGAACTAGCGGGAGGGAGGGGAGAGACCCAGTACTTC
>NA|TRBV19|NA|TRBJ2-5
CASSMDPSRRTQYF
TGTGCCAGTAGTATGGATCCCAGCCGGCGAACCCAGTACTTC
>NA|TRBV27|TRBD1|TRBJ2-7
CASSAGTGGSEQYF
TGTGCCAGCAGTGCCGGGACAGGGGGCTCCGAGCAGTACTTC
>NA|TRBV30|TRBD1|TRBJ1-5
CAVDRGGNQPQHF
TGTGCCGTAGACAGGGGGGGCAATCAGCCCCAGCATTTT
>NA|TRBV27|NA|TRBJ2-4
CASSPPGLKNIQYF
TGTGCCAGCAGTCCGCCCGGGCTAAAAAACATTCAGTACTTC
>NA|TRBV7-3|NA|TRBJ2-5
CASSASSEPYRTQYF
TGTGCCAGCAGCGCCTCTAGCGAACCTTACCGGACCCAGTACTTC
>once|TRBV5-6|NA|TRBJ1-5
CASSLERTGANQPQHF
TGTGCCAGCAGCTTGGAGCGAACAGGAGCTAATCAGCCCCAGCATTTT
>NA|TRBV19|TRBD2|TRBJ2-1
CASSFGGTSPSYNEQFF
TGTGCCAGTAGTTTCGGGGGGACTAGCCCTTCCTACAATGAGCAGTTCTTC
>NA|TRBV19|TRBD2|TRBJ2-5
CASSRAGVRETQYF
TGTGCCAGTAGTAGGGCGGGAGTGCGGGAGACCCAGTACTTC
>NA|TRBV5-4|NA|TRBJ2-7
CASSGPGLQSSYEQYF
TGTGCCAGCAGCGGGCCGGGACTCCAAAGCTCCTACGAGCAGTACTTC
>NA|TRBV5-1|TRBD2|TRBJ2-1
CASSSGTSGSVYEQFF
TGCGCCAGCAGCTCCGGGACTAGCGGGAGTGTCTATGAGCAGTTCTTC
>NA|TRBV29-1|NA|TRBJ2-1
CSVLDPKGVRNEQFF
TGCAGCGTCTTAGATCCGAAAGGGGTTAGGAATGAGCAGTTCTTC
>NA|TRBV21-1|NA|TRBJ2-7
CASSKVKAGDYEQYF
TGTGCCAGCAGCAAAGTGAAAGCGGGAGACTACGAGCAGTACTTC
>NA|TRBV7-9|NA|TRBJ2-3
CASSLQTGEDTQYF
TGTGCCAGCAGCTTACAGACCGGGGAAGATACGCAGTATTTT
>NA|TRBV18|NA|TRBJ2-1
CASSPGALVPGNEQFF
TGTGCCAGCTCACCAGGGGCCCTCGTTCCGGGGAATGAGCAGTTCTTC
>NA|TRBV7-9|TRBD2|TRBJ2-1
CASSLGLLGAGGDNEQFF
TGTGCCAGCAGCTTGGGCTTACTAGGTGCGGGAGGGGACAATGAGCAGTTCTTC
>few|TRBV7-9|NA|TRBJ1-5
CASSLAGNHQPQHF
TGTGCCAGCAGCTTAGCAGGGAACCATCAGCCCCAGCATTTT
>NA|TRBV18|NA|TRBJ2-3
CASSPGIRTDTQYF
TGTGCCAGCTCACCAGGGATCAGGACAGATACGCAGTATTTT
>NA|TRBV19|TRBD1|TRBJ1-5
CASLRDSKTRSNQPQHF
TGTGCCAGCCTACGGGACAGCAAAACACGAAGCAATCAGCCCCAGCATTTT
>once|TRBV5-5|TRBD1|TRBJ1-5
CASSVLTGNNQPQHF
TGTGCCAGCAGCGTACTGACAGGGAACAATCAGCCCCAGCATTTT
>NA|TRBV6-4|NA|TRBJ2-1
CASSDYGKGGSNNEQFF
TGTGCCAGCAGTGACTATGGGAAGGGTGGTTCAAACAATGAGCAGTTCTTC
>NA|TRBV6-1|NA|TRBJ1-4
CASSDGGTTNEKLFF
TGTGCCAGCAGTGATGGGGGGACCACTAATGAAAAACTGTTTTTT
>NA|TRBV7-9|TRBD1|TRBJ1-5
CASSLGDRLNSNQPQHF
TGTGCCAGCAGCTTAGGGGACAGGCTTAATAGCAATCAGCCCCAGCATTTT